Listed below are T cell receptor beta chains from one sample, sequenced in a study of blood T cell repertoires in COVID-19. Data came from immunoSEQ multiplex PCR; TCRdb stores just in-frame clones and leaves some out. Among about 27,000 clones listed, more than 85% were seen once. Sequenced sample: peripheral blood. Receptors were obtained from a human donor with active COVID-19. The donor label of this sample is uncertain. CDR3s include the opening cysteine and the closing phenylalanine or tryptophan. The D gene is left open where the match is weak. Some rows mark clone size as missing; the rest say once, few, many or name a class of expanded clone.

v_call: TRBV29-1; j_call: TRBJ1-2; d_call: NA; clone_size: NA; cdr3_nt: TGCAGCGTTGCACAGGGCCCTTACGAGGGCTATGGCTACACCTTC; cdr3_aa: CSVAQGPYEGYGYTF
v_call: TRBV7-9; j_call: TRBJ2-3; d_call: TRBD1; clone_size: once; cdr3_nt: TGTGCCAGCAGCCCGACAGGGGAGGCAGATACGCAGTATTTT; cdr3_aa: CASSPTGEADTQYF
v_call: TRBV9; j_call: TRBJ1-6; d_call: NA; clone_size: NA; cdr3_nt: TGTGCCAGCAGCCCTTCCAGGGCTTATAATTCACCCCTCCACTTT; cdr3_aa: CASSPSRAYNSPLHF
v_call: TRBV27; j_call: TRBJ1-2; d_call: TRBD1; clone_size: NA; cdr3_nt: TGTGCCAGCAGTTCCCCCCGATTGGCAGGGGGTGGTGGCTACACCTTC; cdr3_aa: CASSSPRLAGGGGYTF
v_call: TRBV13; j_call: TRBJ2-2; d_call: TRBD2; clone_size: NA; cdr3_nt: TGTGCCAGCAGTGGACTAGCGGAGAACACCGGGGAGCTGTTTTTT; cdr3_aa: CASSGLAENTGELFF
v_call: TRBV7-2; j_call: TRBJ2-7; d_call: TRBD1; clone_size: NA; cdr3_nt: TGTGCCAGCAGTCGGGACAGCCGTTCCTACGAGCAGTACTTC; cdr3_aa: CASSRDSRSYEQYF
v_call: TRBV5-7; j_call: TRBJ1-6; d_call: NA; clone_size: NA; cdr3_nt: TGTGCCAGCAGCTTGAGCCTGGGGAGCCAAAGAAGGTTT; cdr3_aa: CASSLSLGSQRRF
v_call: TRBV25-1; j_call: TRBJ1-4; d_call: TRBD1; clone_size: NA; cdr3_nt: TGTGCCAGCAGTTACACAGGGGGTCCTAATGAAAAACTGTTTTTT; cdr3_aa: CASSYTGGPNEKLFF
v_call: TRBV5-4; j_call: TRBJ2-7; d_call: TRBD1; clone_size: NA; cdr3_nt: TGTGCCAGCAGCTTAACAGGGGGCAGCTCCTACGAGCAGTACTTC; cdr3_aa: CASSLTGGSSYEQYF
v_call: TRBV5-1; j_call: TRBJ2-1; d_call: NA; clone_size: NA; cdr3_nt: TGCGCCAGCAGCACGGTGGGGCCCCACAATGAGCAGTTCTTC; cdr3_aa: CASSTVGPHNEQFF
v_call: TRBV11-3; j_call: TRBJ2-3; d_call: NA; clone_size: NA; cdr3_nt: TGTGCCAGCAGCAGAGGGCTTCTGGGCGCAGATACGCAGTATTTT; cdr3_aa: CASSRGLLGADTQYF
v_call: TRBV7-9; j_call: TRBJ2-1; d_call: TRBD2; clone_size: NA; cdr3_nt: TGTGCCAGCAGCTTCCACGGGGGGAATGAGCAGTTCTTC; cdr3_aa: CASSFHGGNEQFF
v_call: TRBV2; j_call: TRBJ2-3; d_call: TRBD2; clone_size: NA; cdr3_nt: TGTGCCAGCAGTGAACCCCGGGGGGGCCCCACAGATACGCAGTATTTT; cdr3_aa: CASSEPRGGPTDTQYF
v_call: TRBV3-1/TRBV3-2; j_call: TRBJ1-2; d_call: NA; clone_size: NA; cdr3_nt: TGTGCCAGCAGCCAAGATCGACAGGCCACATATGGCTACACCTTC; cdr3_aa: CASSQDRQATYGYTF
v_call: TRBV5-1; j_call: TRBJ2-3; d_call: TRBD2; clone_size: NA; cdr3_nt: TGCGCCAGCAGCTTGTTGGCTACCGGGAGGGCCGCGGATACGCAGTATTTT; cdr3_aa: CASSLLATGRAADTQYF
v_call: TRBV6-5; j_call: TRBJ2-7; d_call: TRBD1; clone_size: NA; cdr3_nt: TGTGCCAGCAGCCCGGACAGGGGTTACGAGCAGTACTTC; cdr3_aa: CASSPDRGYEQYF
v_call: TRBV12-5; j_call: TRBJ2-2; d_call: NA; clone_size: NA; cdr3_nt: TGTGCTAGTGGTTTGGCCGTCACCGGGGAGCTGTTTTTT; cdr3_aa: CASGLAVTGELFF
v_call: TRBV28; j_call: TRBJ1-5; d_call: TRBD1; clone_size: NA; cdr3_nt: TGTGCCAGCGCTAACAGGGGCCAAAATCAGCCCCAGCATTTT; cdr3_aa: CASANRGQNQPQHF
v_call: TRBV19; j_call: TRBJ1-1; d_call: NA; clone_size: NA; cdr3_nt: TGTGCCAGTAGTCAAGACAGTAACACTGAAGCTTTCTTT; cdr3_aa: CASSQDSNTEAFF
v_call: TRBV5-4; j_call: TRBJ1-4; d_call: TRBD1; clone_size: NA; cdr3_nt: TGTGCCAGCAGCTTCTGGGGACAGGGGGCCGCAACTAATGAAAAACTGTTTTTT; cdr3_aa: CASSFWGQGAATNEKLFF
v_call: TRBV27; j_call: TRBJ2-7; d_call: NA; clone_size: NA; cdr3_nt: TGTGCCAGCAGTTTTGAGGGGGGGCCGTCCTACGAGCAGTACTTC; cdr3_aa: CASSFEGGPSYEQYF
v_call: TRBV6-5; j_call: TRBJ2-1; d_call: NA; clone_size: NA; cdr3_nt: TGTGCCAGCAGTTACTACGGGACATCCTACAATGAGCAGTTCTTC; cdr3_aa: CASSYYGTSYNEQFF
v_call: TRBV19; j_call: TRBJ1-2; d_call: TRBD1; clone_size: NA; cdr3_nt: TGTGCCAGTAGTACCGACGGACAGGGAGGCTACACCTTC; cdr3_aa: CASSTDGQGGYTF
v_call: TRBV7-3; j_call: TRBJ1-6; d_call: NA; clone_size: few; cdr3_nt: TGTGCCAGCAGCTTATTCCCCGGGTATATGTACCCCCTCCACTTT; cdr3_aa: CASSLFPGYMYPLHF
v_call: TRBV10-1; j_call: TRBJ2-1; d_call: TRBD1; clone_size: NA; cdr3_nt: TGCGCCAGCCCGGACAGGGATCGTTACAATGAGCAGTTCTTC; cdr3_aa: CASPDRDRYNEQFF
v_call: TRBV21-1; j_call: TRBJ2-1; d_call: NA; clone_size: NA; cdr3_nt: TGTGCCAGCAGCAAAGGGCGGGAGGCCCACCCGGATTCCTACAATGAGCAGTTCTTC; cdr3_aa: CASSKGREAHPDSYNEQFF
v_call: TRBV6-5; j_call: TRBJ2-7; d_call: TRBD1; clone_size: once; cdr3_nt: TGTGCCAGCAGCGGACAGGGGGCTCAAGAGCAGTACTTC; cdr3_aa: CASSGQGAQEQYF
v_call: TRBV7-9; j_call: TRBJ2-5; d_call: TRBD1; clone_size: NA; cdr3_nt: TGTGCCAGCAGCTTGGCCATGAATTGGGGGGACAGGGGGCGAGAGACCCAGTACTTC; cdr3_aa: CASSLAMNWGDRGRETQYF
v_call: TRBV6-2/TRBV6-3; j_call: TRBJ2-3; d_call: TRBD2; clone_size: NA; cdr3_nt: TGTGCCAGCAGTTCCGAGGGAGCGGGGGTAAGAGATACGCAGTATTTT; cdr3_aa: CASSSEGAGVRDTQYF
v_call: TRBV9; j_call: TRBJ1-1; d_call: NA; clone_size: NA; cdr3_nt: TGTGCCAGCAGCGTTACCTTAGGGGGTACTGAAGCTTTCTTT; cdr3_aa: CASSVTLGGTEAFF
v_call: TRBV15; j_call: TRBJ2-1; d_call: NA; clone_size: NA; cdr3_nt: TGTGCCACCAGCAGAGATTACAGGGCCTACAATGAGCAGTTCTTC; cdr3_aa: CATSRDYRAYNEQFF
v_call: TRBV27; j_call: TRBJ2-2; d_call: NA; clone_size: once; cdr3_nt: TGTGCCAGCAGAATTACAGGTTACGGGGAGCTGTTTTTT; cdr3_aa: CASRITGYGELFF
v_call: TRBV5-4; j_call: TRBJ1-4; d_call: NA; clone_size: NA; cdr3_nt: TGTGCCAGCAGCTCTGGAGGAACAACTAATGAAAAACTGTTTTTT; cdr3_aa: CASSSGGTTNEKLFF
v_call: TRBV7-2; j_call: TRBJ1-1; d_call: NA; clone_size: NA; cdr3_nt: TGTGCCAGCAGCTTGACAGGTAACACTGAAGCTTTCTTT; cdr3_aa: CASSLTGNTEAFF
v_call: TRBV9; j_call: TRBJ2-5; d_call: NA; clone_size: once; cdr3_nt: TGTGCCAGCAGCGTAGGTGGACGGGGGGCAGGCGAGACCCAGTACTTC; cdr3_aa: CASSVGGRGAGETQYF
v_call: TRBV27; j_call: TRBJ2-2; d_call: NA; clone_size: NA; cdr3_nt: TGTGCCAGCAGTTCCCCCGACACCTCGAACACCGGGGAGCTGTTTTTT; cdr3_aa: CASSSPDTSNTGELFF
v_call: TRBV4-1; j_call: TRBJ2-7; d_call: NA; clone_size: NA; cdr3_nt: TGCGCCAGCAGCCCGGATGCAAACTACGACGAGCAGTACTTC; cdr3_aa: CASSPDANYDEQYF
v_call: TRBV11-2; j_call: TRBJ2-3; d_call: NA; clone_size: NA; cdr3_nt: TGTGCCAGCAGCTCGGGATTTACAGATACGCAGTATTTT; cdr3_aa: CASSSGFTDTQYF
v_call: TRBV5-6; j_call: TRBJ2-3; d_call: NA; clone_size: NA; cdr3_nt: TGTGCCAGCAGCTTGGGAGTTAGCGGTATCACAGATACGCAGTATTTT; cdr3_aa: CASSLGVSGITDTQYF
v_call: TRBV7-6; j_call: TRBJ2-7; d_call: TRBD2; clone_size: NA; cdr3_nt: TGTGCCAGCAGCCCCGCGCTAGCGGGATTCGAGCAGTACTTC; cdr3_aa: CASSPALAGFEQYF
v_call: TRBV20-1; j_call: TRBJ2-1; d_call: NA; clone_size: once; cdr3_nt: TGCAGTGCTATAATACTCAATGAGCAGTTCTTC; cdr3_aa: CSAIILNEQFF
v_call: TRBV10-3; j_call: TRBJ2-3; d_call: TRBD1; clone_size: NA; cdr3_nt: TGTGCCATCAGTGAGACACGTCGACAGGGCTACAGCACAGATACGCAGTATTTT; cdr3_aa: CAISETRRQGYSTDTQYF
v_call: TRBV5-1; j_call: TRBJ2-7; d_call: TRBD2; clone_size: NA; cdr3_nt: TGCGCCAGCAGCCGAGGACTAGCGGGGAATTCCGAGCAGTACTTC; cdr3_aa: CASSRGLAGNSEQYF
v_call: TRBV6-4; j_call: TRBJ2-2; d_call: TRBD1; clone_size: NA; cdr3_nt: TGTGCCAGGATACCTCTCCGGGACAGGGTCGGGCGGCCCCGACCCGGGGAGCTGTTTTTT; cdr3_aa: CARIPLRDRVGRPRPGELFF
v_call: TRBV10-1; j_call: TRBJ2-1; d_call: TRBD1; clone_size: NA; cdr3_nt: TGCGCCAGCTCCGGGACAGGGAATGAGCAGTTCTTC; cdr3_aa: CASSGTGNEQFF
v_call: TRBV6-6; j_call: TRBJ2-1; d_call: TRBD1; clone_size: NA; cdr3_nt: TGTGCCAGCAGTCAGGGACAGGGGAGGGGAACCTACAATGAGCAGTTCTTC; cdr3_aa: CASSQGQGRGTYNEQFF
v_call: TRBV9; j_call: TRBJ2-3; d_call: NA; clone_size: NA; cdr3_nt: TGTGCCAGCAGCGTCTCTCAAGAGACGCAGTATTTT; cdr3_aa: CASSVSQETQYF